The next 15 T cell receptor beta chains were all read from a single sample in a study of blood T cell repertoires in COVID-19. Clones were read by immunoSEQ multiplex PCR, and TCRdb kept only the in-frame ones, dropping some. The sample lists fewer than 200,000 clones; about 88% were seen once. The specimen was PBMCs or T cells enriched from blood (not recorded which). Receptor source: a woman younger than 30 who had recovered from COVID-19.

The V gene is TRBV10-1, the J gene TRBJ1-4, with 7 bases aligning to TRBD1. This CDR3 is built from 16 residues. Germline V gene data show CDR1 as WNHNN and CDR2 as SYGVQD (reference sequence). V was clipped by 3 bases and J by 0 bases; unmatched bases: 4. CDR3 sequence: CASSEGTVATNEKLFF. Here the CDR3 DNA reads TGCGCCAGCAGTGAAGGGACAGTAGCAACTAATGAAAAACTGTTTTTT.

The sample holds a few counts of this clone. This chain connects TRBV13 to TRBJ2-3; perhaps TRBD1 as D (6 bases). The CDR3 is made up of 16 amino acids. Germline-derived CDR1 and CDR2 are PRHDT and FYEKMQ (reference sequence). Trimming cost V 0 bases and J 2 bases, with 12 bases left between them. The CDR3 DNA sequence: TGTGCCAGCAGCTTAGGAATGCAGGGGACCACAGATACGCAGTATTTT. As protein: CASSLGMQGTTDTQYF. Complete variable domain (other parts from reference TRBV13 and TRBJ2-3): AAGVIQSPRHLIKEKRETATLKCYPIPRHDTVYWYQQGPGQDPQFLISFYEKMQSDKGSIPDRFSAQQFSDYHSELNMSSLELGDSALYFCASSLGMQGTTDTQYFGPGTRLTVL.

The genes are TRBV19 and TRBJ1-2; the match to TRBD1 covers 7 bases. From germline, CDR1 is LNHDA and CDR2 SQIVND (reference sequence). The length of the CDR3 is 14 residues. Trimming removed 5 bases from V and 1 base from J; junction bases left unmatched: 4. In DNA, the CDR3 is TGTGCCAGTAGTTCCGGGACAGTTAACTATGGCTACACCTTC. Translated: CASSSGTVNYGYTF.

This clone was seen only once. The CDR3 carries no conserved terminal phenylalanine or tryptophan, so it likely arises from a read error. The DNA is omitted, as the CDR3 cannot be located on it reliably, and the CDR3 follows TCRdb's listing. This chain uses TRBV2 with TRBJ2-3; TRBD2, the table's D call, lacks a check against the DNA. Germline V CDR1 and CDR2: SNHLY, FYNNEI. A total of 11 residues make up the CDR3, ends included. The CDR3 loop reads CASSPGLATDL.

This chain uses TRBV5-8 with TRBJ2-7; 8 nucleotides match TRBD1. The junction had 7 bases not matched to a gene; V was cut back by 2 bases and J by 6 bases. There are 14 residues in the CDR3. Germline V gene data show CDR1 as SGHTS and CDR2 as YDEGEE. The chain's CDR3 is CASSFSTGGTEQYF. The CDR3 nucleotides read TGTGCCAGCAGCTTCAGTACAGGGGGGACCGAGCAGTACTTC. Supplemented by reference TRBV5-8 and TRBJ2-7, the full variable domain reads EAGVTQSPTHLIKTRGQQATLRCSPISGHTSVYWYQQALGLGLQFLLWYDEGEERNRGNFPPRFSGRQFPNYSSELNVNALELEDSALYLCASSFSTGGTEQYFGPGTRLTVT.

CDR3: CAWNGDSNQPQHF. The CDR3 DNA follows: TGTGCCTGGAATGGAGATAGCAATCAGCCCCAGCATTTT. The chain carries TRBV30 and TRBJ1-5; D gene ambiguous. The CDR3 length is 13 residues. V shed 4 bases and J shed 0 bases, with 7 bases lying between them. Germline V lookup: CDR1 GTSNPN, CDR2 SVGIG (reference sequence).

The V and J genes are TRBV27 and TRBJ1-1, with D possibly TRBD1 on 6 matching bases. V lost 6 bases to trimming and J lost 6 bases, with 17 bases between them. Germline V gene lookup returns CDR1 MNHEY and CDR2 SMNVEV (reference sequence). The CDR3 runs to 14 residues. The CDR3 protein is CASRGDRWIAEAFF. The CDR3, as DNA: TGTGCCAGCAGAGGAGACAGGTGGATAGCTGAAGCTTTCTTT.

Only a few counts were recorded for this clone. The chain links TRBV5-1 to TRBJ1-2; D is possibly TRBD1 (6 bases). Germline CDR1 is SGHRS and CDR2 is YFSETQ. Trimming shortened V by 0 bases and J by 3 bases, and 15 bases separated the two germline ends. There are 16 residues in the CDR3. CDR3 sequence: CASSLGRGSVDYGYTF. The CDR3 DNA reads TGCGCCAGCAGCTTGGGCAGGGGTTCAGTAGACTATGGCTACACCTTC. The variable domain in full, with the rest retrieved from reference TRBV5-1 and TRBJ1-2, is KAGVTQTPRYLIKTRGQQVTLSCSPISGHRSVSWYQQTPGQGLQFLFEYFSETQRNKGNFPGRFSGRQFSNSRSEMNVSTLELGDSALYLCASSLGRGSVDYGYTFGSGTRLTVV.

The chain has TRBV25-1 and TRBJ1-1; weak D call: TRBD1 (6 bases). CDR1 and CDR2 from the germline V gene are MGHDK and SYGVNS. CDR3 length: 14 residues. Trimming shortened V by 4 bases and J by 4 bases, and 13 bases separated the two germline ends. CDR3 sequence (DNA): TGTGCCAGCAGTGGGTCAGGGGCTACCACTGAAGCTTTCTTT. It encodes CASSGSGATTEAFF.

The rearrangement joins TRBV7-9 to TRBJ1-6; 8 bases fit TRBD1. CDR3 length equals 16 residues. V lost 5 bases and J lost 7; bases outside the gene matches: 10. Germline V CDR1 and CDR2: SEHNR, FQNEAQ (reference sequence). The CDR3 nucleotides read TGTGCCAGCAGCGAACAAGGGACAGGAATGAATTCACCCCTCCACTTT. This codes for CASSEQGTGMNSPLHF.

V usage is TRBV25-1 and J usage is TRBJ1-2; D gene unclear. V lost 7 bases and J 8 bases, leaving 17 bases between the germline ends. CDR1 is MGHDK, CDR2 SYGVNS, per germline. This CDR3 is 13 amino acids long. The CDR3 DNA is TGTGCCAGCATGAGGTCTGGCGAAAGCGGCTACACCTTC. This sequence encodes CASMRSGESGYTF.

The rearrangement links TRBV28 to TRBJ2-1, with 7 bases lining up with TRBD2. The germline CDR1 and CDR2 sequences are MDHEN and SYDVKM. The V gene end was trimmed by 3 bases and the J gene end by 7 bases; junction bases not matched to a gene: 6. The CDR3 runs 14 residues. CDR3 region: CASSLRLAQNEQFF. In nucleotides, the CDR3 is TGTGCCAGCAGTTTGAGACTAGCTCAAAATGAGCAGTTCTTC.

The CDR3: CASGTSGALFLYF. CDR3 DNA: TGTGCCAGCGGGACTAGCGGGGCCCTTTTTCTGTACTTC. This chain connects TRBV3-1 (or the pseudogene TRBV3-2) to TRBJ2-7, with 13 bases lining up with TRBD2. This CDR3 comprises 13 residues. CDR1 and CDR2 from the germline V gene are LGHDT and YNNKEL (reference sequence). Trimming cost V 8 bases and J 12 bases; bases outside gene matches: 10.

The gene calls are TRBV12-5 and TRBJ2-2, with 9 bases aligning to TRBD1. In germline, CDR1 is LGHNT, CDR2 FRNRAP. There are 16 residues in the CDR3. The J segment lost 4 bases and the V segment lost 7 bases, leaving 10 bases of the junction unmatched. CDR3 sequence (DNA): TGTGCTAGTGCCAAAGGACAGGGGCGCGTCACCGGGGAGCTGTTTTTT. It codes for CASAKGQGRVTGELFF. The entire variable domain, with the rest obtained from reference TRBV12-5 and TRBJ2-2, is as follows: DARVTQTPRHKVTEMGQEVTMRCQPILGHNTVFWYRQTMMQGLELLAYFRNRAPLDDSGMPKDRFSAEMPDATLATLKIQPSEPRDSAVYFCASAKGQGRVTGELFFGEGSRLTVL.

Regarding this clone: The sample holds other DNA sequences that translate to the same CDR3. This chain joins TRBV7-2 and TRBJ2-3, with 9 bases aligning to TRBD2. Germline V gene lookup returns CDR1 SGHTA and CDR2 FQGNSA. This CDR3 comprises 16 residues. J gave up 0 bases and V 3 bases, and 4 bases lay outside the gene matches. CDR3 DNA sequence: TGTGCCAGCAGCTTTGTAGCGGGGGTTAGCACAGATACGCAGTATTTT. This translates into CASSFVAGVSTDTQYF.